This T cell receptor beta chain appears in the sequencing data of a study of T cell changes during pregnancy in multiple sclerosis. The CDR3 is 14 amino acids. After removal of 5 bases from V and 8 bases from J, the junction contained 6 bases not matched to a gene. CDR1 is SGHTA and CDR2 is FQGNSA in the germline V gene. The protocol was immunoSEQ multiplex PCR, while the TCRdb copy is restricted to in-frame clones and leaves out a portion. The table shows roughly 40,000 clones, with 90% to 95% occurring only once. The TCR comes from a female donor with multiple sclerosis, enrolled in a pregnancy study. Specimen: CD4+ T cells from peripheral blood mononuclear cells, collected before pregnancy. This chain connects TRBV7-2 to TRBJ1-4; 9 bases fit TRBD1. The CDR3 sequence is CASSRTGVEEKLFF. In DNA, the CDR3 is TGTGCCAGCAGCCGGACAGGGGTAGAGGAAAAACTGTTTTTT.